The 21 T cell receptor beta chains reported below all come from one sample, sequenced in a study of blood T cell repertoires in COVID-19. Only in-frame clones appear in the TCRdb table, and some are missing; sequencing was by immunoSEQ multiplex PCR. Here the sample spans a few hundred thousand clones, 75% to 90% being singletons. The sequencing sample was made of peripheral blood. These receptors were collected from a woman aged 40 to 50 who had recovered from COVID-19.

The rearrangement uses TRBV11-3 and TRBJ2-5, with D maybe TRBD1 (6 bases). The CDR3 sequence is 15 residues long. Per the germline V gene, CDR1 is SGHNT and CDR2 is YENEEA. V was trimmed by 1 base and J by 4 bases, leaving 13 bases between them. The CDR3 DNA is TGTGCCAGCAGCTTAGTTTTTGGGGACACAGAGACCCAGTACTTC. Its protein is CASSLVFGDTETQYF.

The CDR3 spells CASSPTKRSGTGELFF. As DNA, the CDR3 is TGTGCCAGCAGCCCGACGAAGCGAAGCGGAACCGGGGAGCTGTTTTTT. The genes are TRBV7-4 and TRBJ2-2; tentative D call: TRBD2 (5 bases). Per the germline V gene, CDR1 is SGHVT and CDR2 is SQSDAQ. The V and J ends lost 5 bases and 5 bases respectively, with 18 bases between them. The length of the CDR3 is 16 residues. Full variable domain (remainder filled in from reference TRBV7-4 and TRBJ2-2): GAGVSQSPRYKVAKRGRDVALRCDSISGHVTLYWYRQTLGQGSEVLTYSQSDAQRDKSGRPSGRFSAERPERSVSTLKIQRTEQGDSAVYLCASSPTKRSGTGELFFGEGSRLTVL.

The V and J genes are TRBV7-2 and TRBJ2-5; TRBD2 aligns across 15 bases. The CDR3 totals 17 residues. The V gene's germline CDR1 is SGHTA and CDR2 FQGNSA. V gave up 4 bases and J gave up 4 bases; unmatched junction bases: 7. CDR3 bases: TGTGCCAGCAGCTCCGGGGGACTAGCGGGAGGTCCAGAGACCCAGTACTTC. It translates to CASSSGGLAGGPETQYF. Complete variable domain (other parts from reference TRBV7-2 and TRBJ2-5): GAGVSQSPSNKVTEKGKDVELRCDPISGHTALYWYRQSLGQGLEFLIYFQGNSAPDKSGLPSDRFSAERTGGSVSTLTIQRTQQEDSAVYLCASSSGGLAGGPETQYFGPGTRLLVL.

This rearrangement joins TRBV28 to TRBJ2-3; a possible D gene is TRBD2 (6 bases). This CDR3 has 14 residues. From germline, CDR1 is MDHEN and CDR2 SYDVKM. Trimming pared 6 bases from V and 2 bases from J, leaving 12 bases between. CDR3 sequence (DNA): TGTGCCAGCAGAAGCGGGTTATCCACAGATACGCAGTATTTT. Amino acid sequence: CASRSGLSTDTQYF. The variable domain in full, with the rest retrieved from reference TRBV28 and TRBJ2-3, is DVKVTQSSRYLVKRTGEKVFLECVQDMDHENMFWYRQDPGLGLRLIYFSYDVKMKEKGDIPEGYSVSREKKERFSLILESASTNQTSMYLCASRSGLSTDTQYFGPGTRLTVL.

The CDR3 reads CATRFSRDGNTEAFF. CDR3 coding DNA: TGTGCCACCAGATTCTCCAGGGATGGGAACACTGAAGCTTTCTTT. This chain joins TRBV15 and TRBJ1-1, with a tentative D call TRBD1 (5 bases). The CDR3 consists of 15 residues. Trimming shortened V by 6 bases and J by 1 base, and 15 bases separated the two germline ends. Germline V gives CDR1 LNHNV, CDR2 YYDKDF (reference sequence).

Turning to this clone: The junction differs from germline at one of its ends, possibly a read error. The J gene is TRBJ1-1, the V gene TRBV7-7; no clear D. Germline loops: CDR1 SSHAT, CDR2 FNYEAQ (reference sequence). The CDR3 totals 13 residues. CDR3 in amino acids: CASSLGSNTEAFF. CDR3 nucleotide sequence: TGTGCTAGCAGCTTAGGTAGTAACACTGAAGCTTTCTTT.

The DNA for the CDR3 is TGTGCCAGCTCACCCTCAACAGGGGTCGGAGACGAGCAGTACTTC. Translating it yields CASSPSTGVGDEQYF. This chain uses TRBV18 with TRBJ2-7; TRBD1 aligns across 7 bases. The CDR3 runs 15 residues. The J segment lost 5 bases and the V segment lost 3 bases, leaving 10 bases of the junction unmatched. Germline V lookup: CDR1 KGHSH, CDR2 LQKENI.

The CDR3 spells CASSTLLAGGTGELFF. The DNA for the CDR3 is TGTGCCAGTAGTACGCTACTAGCGGGAGGTACCGGGGAGCTGTTTTTT. The genes are TRBV19 and TRBJ2-2; 12 nucleotides match TRBD2. The CDR3 is made up of 16 amino acids. V shed 4 bases, J shed 5 bases, and the junction held 5 bases outside the gene matches. Per germline, CDR1 LNHDA and CDR2 SQIVND (reference sequence). Full variable domain (rest looked up from reference TRBV19 and TRBJ2-2): DGGITQSPKYLFRKEGQNVTLSCEQNLNHDAMYWYRQDPGQGLRLIYYSQIVNDFQKGDIAEGYSVSREKKESFPLTVTSAQKNPTAFYLCASSTLLAGGTGELFFGEGSRLTVL.

The rearrangement joins TRBV7-2 to TRBJ2-1, with D unresolved. In germline, CDR1 is SGHTA, CDR2 FQGNSA. The CDR3 loop spans 14 amino acids. V gave up 1 base and J gave up 7 bases, with 11 bases separating them. Here the CDR3 DNA reads TGTGCCAGCAGCTTAGGCGTAATGAGGAATGAGCAGTTCTTC. Encoded protein: CASSLGVMRNEQFF.

The CDR3 loop is CASSFSGLAGGYGADTQYF. The CDR3 region has the DNA TGTGCCAGCAGTTTCTCTGGGCTAGCGGGAGGGTACGGCGCAGATACGCAGTATTTT. This chain connects TRBV27 to TRBJ2-3; TRBD2 matches at 12 bases. This CDR3 spans 19 amino acids. Trimming took 3 bases from V and 4 from J; bases not matched to a gene: 14. The germline V gene encodes CDR1 MNHEY and CDR2 SMNVEV (reference sequence).

The chain is built from TRBV20-1 and TRBJ1-1; 11 positions agree with TRBD1. This CDR3 is 18 amino acids long. J lost 4 bases, V lost 3 bases, and 16 bases had no gene match. Germline-derived CDR1 and CDR2 are DFQATT and SNEGSKA (reference sequence). The CDR3 reads CSASRTGQGVNSSTEAFF. The CDR3, as DNA: TGCAGTGCTAGTCGAACGGGACAGGGGGTTAATAGTAGCACTGAAGCTTTCTTT.

This rearrangement joins TRBV15 to TRBJ2-7; D is unclear. Germline values: CDR1 LNHNV, CDR2 YYDKDF (reference sequence). This CDR3 has 14 residues. V gave up 0 bases and J gave up 0 bases, with 6 bases separating them. The CDR3 protein is CATSRDRSSYEQYF. The CDR3 region has the DNA TGTGCCACCAGCAGAGACCGGAGCTCCTACGAGCAGTACTTC.

The CDR3, as DNA: TGTGCCAGCAGACAACATACAACAGGGGGCATCTTCTATGGCTACACCTTC. This sequence encodes CASRQHTTGGIFYGYTF. V gene TRBV28 combines with J gene TRBJ1-2, with 9 positions matching TRBD1. This CDR3 has 17 residues. With 6 bases clipped from V and 4 bases from J, the junction kept 15 bases outside the gene matches. CDR1 is MDHEN and CDR2 is SYDVKM in the germline V gene.

DNA of the CDR3: TGTGCCAGCAGCCCGGGACTAGCGGGAGCCGATACGCAGTATTTT. Its protein is CASSPGLAGADTQYF. The chain has TRBV5-4 and TRBJ2-3; 14 bases map to TRBD2. There are 15 residues in the CDR3. With V trimmed by 4 bases and J by 6 bases, 4 bases remained unmatched. From germline, CDR1 is SGHNT and CDR2 YYREEE (reference sequence). The full variable domain, rest sourced from reference TRBV5-4 and TRBJ2-3, is ETGVTQSPTHLIKTRGQQVTLRCSSQSGHNTVSWYQQALGQGPQFIFQYYREEENGRGNFPPRFSGLQFPNYSSELNVNALELDDSALYLCASSPGLAGADTQYFGPGTRLTVL.

The chain links TRBV24-1 to TRBJ2-3, with 8 nucleotides matching TRBD2. V lost 7 bases to trimming and J lost 10 bases; unmatched junction nucleotides: 9. The CDR3 has 13 amino acids. In germline, CDR1 is KGHDR, CDR2 SFDVKD. The CDR3 loop is CATSGRENRAQYF. CDR3 nucleotide sequence: TGTGCCACCAGCGGGAGGGAGAACAGGGCGCAGTATTTT.

This clone was detected only once. The chain couples TRBV7-2 to TRBJ2-5, with a possible D match to TRBD2 (7 bases). Trimming shortened V by 1 base and J by 5 bases, and 14 bases separated the two germline ends. This CDR3 is 15 amino acids long. Looked up from germline, CDR1 is SGHTA and CDR2 is FQGNSA. This CDR3 is CASSLVVGGGETQYF. DNA of the CDR3: TGTGCCAGCAGCTTAGTTGTGGGAGGGGGGGAGACCCAGTACTTC.

The V and J genes are TRBV19 and TRBJ2-1; no reliable D call. Trimming pared 3 bases from V and 8 bases from J, leaving 11 bases between. CDR3 length equals 13 residues. Germline V gives CDR1 LNHDA, CDR2 SQIVND (reference sequence). This CDR3 is CASSMTLTYEQFF. The CDR3 DNA reads as TGTGCCAGTAGTATGACTCTCACCTATGAGCAGTTCTTC.

The genes are TRBV4-1 and TRBJ1-3, with D unclear. Germline-derived CDR1 and CDR2 are MGHRA and YSYEKL. The CDR3 runs to 14 residues. V was clipped by 3 bases and J by 2 bases, with 8 bases between them. Written as DNA, the CDR3 is TGCGCCAGCAGCCAGGAACTAGCTGGAAACACCATATATTTT. Encoded protein: CASSQELAGNTIYF.

This chain connects TRBV3-1 (or the pseudogene TRBV3-2) to TRBJ2-7, with D unclear. Trimming left V 0 bases short and J 4 bases short, with 10 bases between. This CDR3 has 14 residues. Germline values: CDR1 LGHDT, CDR2 YNNKEL (reference sequence). CDR3 DNA: TGTGCCAGCAGCCAAGATCCGAACGGTTACGAGCAGTACTTC. Its translation: CASSQDPNGYEQYF.

The rearrangement joins TRBV24-1 to TRBJ1-1; D may be TRBD1 (5 bases). V was trimmed by 3 bases and J by 5 bases, leaving 9 bases between them. Germline V lookup: CDR1 KGHDR, CDR2 SFDVKD. The CDR3 is 13 amino acids. CDR3: CATSDRGWTEAFF. The CDR3 DNA reads TGTGCCACCAGTGATAGGGGTTGGACTGAAGCTTTCTTT.

The genes are TRBV6-4 and TRBJ2-1; 8 bases map to TRBD2. Germline CDR1 is MRHNA and CDR2 is SNTAGT. V lost 0 bases to trimming and J lost 5 bases; unmatched junction nucleotides: 9. This CDR3 region has 17 residues. The DNA for the CDR3 is TGTGCCAGCAGTGACTCTCAGACGGGAGGGCCCCACAATGAGCAGTTCTTC. Protein product: CASSDSQTGGPHNEQFF.